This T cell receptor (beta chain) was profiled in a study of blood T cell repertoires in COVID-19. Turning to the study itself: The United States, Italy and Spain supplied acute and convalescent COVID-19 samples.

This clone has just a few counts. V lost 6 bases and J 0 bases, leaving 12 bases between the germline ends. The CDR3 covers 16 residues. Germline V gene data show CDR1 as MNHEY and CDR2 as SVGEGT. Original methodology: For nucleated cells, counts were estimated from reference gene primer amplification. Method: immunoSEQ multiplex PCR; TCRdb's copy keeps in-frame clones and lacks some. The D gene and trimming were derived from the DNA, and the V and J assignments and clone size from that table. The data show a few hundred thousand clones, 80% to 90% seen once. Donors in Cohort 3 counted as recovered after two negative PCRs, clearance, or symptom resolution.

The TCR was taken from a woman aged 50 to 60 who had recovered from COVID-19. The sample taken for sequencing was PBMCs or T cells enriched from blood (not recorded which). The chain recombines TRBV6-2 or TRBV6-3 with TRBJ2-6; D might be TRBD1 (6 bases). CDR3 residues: CASSRTAGSGANVLTF. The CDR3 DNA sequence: TGTGCCAGCAGCAGGACAGCAGGCTCTGGGGCCAACGTCCTGACTTTC.